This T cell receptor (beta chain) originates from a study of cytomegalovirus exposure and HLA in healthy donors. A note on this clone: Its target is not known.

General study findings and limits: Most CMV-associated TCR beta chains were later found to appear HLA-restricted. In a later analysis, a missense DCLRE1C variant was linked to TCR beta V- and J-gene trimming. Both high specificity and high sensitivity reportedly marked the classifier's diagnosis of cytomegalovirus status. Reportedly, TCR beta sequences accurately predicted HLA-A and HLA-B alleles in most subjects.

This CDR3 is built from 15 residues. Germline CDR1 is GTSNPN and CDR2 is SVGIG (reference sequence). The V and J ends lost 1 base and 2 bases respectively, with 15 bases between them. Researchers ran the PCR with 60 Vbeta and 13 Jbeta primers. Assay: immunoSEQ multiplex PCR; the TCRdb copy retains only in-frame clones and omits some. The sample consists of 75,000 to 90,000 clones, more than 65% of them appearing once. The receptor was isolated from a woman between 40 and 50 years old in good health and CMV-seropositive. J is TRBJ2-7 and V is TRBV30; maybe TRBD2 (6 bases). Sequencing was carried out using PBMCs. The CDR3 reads CAWSAAGTDTYEQYF. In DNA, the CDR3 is TGTGCCTGGAGTGCCGCCGGGACTGATACCTACGAGCAGTACTTC.